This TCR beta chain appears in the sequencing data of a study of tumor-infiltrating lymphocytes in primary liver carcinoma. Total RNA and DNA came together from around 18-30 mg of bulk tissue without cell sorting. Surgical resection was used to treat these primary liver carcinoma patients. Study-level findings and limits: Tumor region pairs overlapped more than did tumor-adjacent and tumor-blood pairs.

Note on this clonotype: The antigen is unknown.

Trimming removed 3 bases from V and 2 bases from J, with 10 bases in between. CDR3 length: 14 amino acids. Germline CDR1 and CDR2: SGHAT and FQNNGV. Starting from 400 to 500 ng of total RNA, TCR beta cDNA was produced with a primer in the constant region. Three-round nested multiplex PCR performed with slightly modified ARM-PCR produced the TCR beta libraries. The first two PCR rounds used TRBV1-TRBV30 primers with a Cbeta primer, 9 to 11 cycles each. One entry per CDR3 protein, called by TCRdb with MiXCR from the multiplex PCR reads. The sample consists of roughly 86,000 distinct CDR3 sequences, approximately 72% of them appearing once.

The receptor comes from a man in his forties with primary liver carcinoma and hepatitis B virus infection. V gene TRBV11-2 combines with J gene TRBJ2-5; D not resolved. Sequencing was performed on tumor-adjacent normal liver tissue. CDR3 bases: TGTGCCAGCAGCTTCAGCTGGGGACAAGAGACCCAGTACTTC. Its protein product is CASSFSWGQETQYF.